This T cell receptor beta chain originates from a study of long-term antiretroviral therapy in people with HIV. Study-wide context: Sampling started about a decade before the 2015 immediate-ART recommendation.

This clone is termed medium-sized. Antigen unknown. This CDR3 is also generated by other DNA sequences in the sample. Overall study findings and caveats: Clones that expanded before ART (that is, prior to treatment) dominated the repertoire at all time points.

There are 14 residues in the CDR3. CDR1 is KGHSH, CDR2 LQKENI, per germline. The V gene lost 2 bases and the J gene lost 4 bases, with 11 bases spanning the gap. Samples were assayed with immunoSEQ v3.0 at survey level. Assay used: immunoSEQ multiplex PCR; TCRdb lists only in-frame clones, some missing. The data hold around 15,000 clones, with more than 70% observed a single time. This chain joins TRBV18 and TRBJ1-2, with a weak D call TRBD1 (5 bases). The source of this sequence is a man aged 45 to 65 with HIV. Sample: unsorted PBMCs, taken 6.9 years after starting antiretroviral therapy. CDR3 protein: CASSPGQGLYGYTF. The CDR3, as DNA: TGTGCCAGCTCACCAGGGCAGGGTCTCTATGGCTACACCTTC. Filled out from reference TRBV18 and TRBJ1-2, the complete variable domain reads NAGVMQNPRHLVRRRGQEARLRCSPMKGHSHVYWYRQLPEEGLKFMVYLQKENIIDESGMPKERFSAEFPKEGPSILRIQQVVRGDSAAYFCASSPGQGLYGYTFGSGTRLTVV.